This TCR beta chain was sequenced for a study of T-cell reconstitution after alpha-beta-depleted transplantation in children. The study, taken as a whole, reports: Several hundred expanded graft clones reportedly were the source of alpha-beta T cells about two months after transplant. The main origin of T-cell counts and diversity one year after transplant was newly produced T cells. Surviving recipient T cells and intrathymic progenitors accounted for some patients' high TCRbeta diversity at day 60.

Construction of the TCRbeta library involved unique molecular identifiers. TCRdb itself ran the PCR reads through MiXCR, one entry per CDR3 protein. In the table there are approximately 32,000 distinct CDR3 sequences, around 6.6% of which are singletons. This clonotype was recorded many times. The target antigen is unknown. V was cut by 0 bases and J by 8 bases, with 6 bases left in between. The CDR3 consists of 12 residues. Germline lookup yields CDR1 SGDLS and CDR2 YYNGEE. The TCR sequence derives from a child under two years old who had a stem cell transplant for acute myeloid leukemia, so the T cells may come from the graft donor. The rearrangement joins TRBV9 to TRBJ2-1, with D hard to call. The sample was peripheral blood, taken 60 days after TCRalphabeta/CD19-depleted stem cell transplant. Here the CDR3 reads CASSVVRDEQFF. DNA of the CDR3: TGTGCCAGCAGCGTAGTGCGTGATGAGCAGTTCTTC. Full variable domain (remainder filled in from reference TRBV9 and TRBJ2-1): DSGVTQTPKHLITATGQRVTLRCSPRSGDLSVYWYQQSLDQGLQFLIQYYNGEERAKGNILERFSAQQFPDLHSELNLSSLELGDSALYFCASSVVRDEQFFGPGTRLTVL.